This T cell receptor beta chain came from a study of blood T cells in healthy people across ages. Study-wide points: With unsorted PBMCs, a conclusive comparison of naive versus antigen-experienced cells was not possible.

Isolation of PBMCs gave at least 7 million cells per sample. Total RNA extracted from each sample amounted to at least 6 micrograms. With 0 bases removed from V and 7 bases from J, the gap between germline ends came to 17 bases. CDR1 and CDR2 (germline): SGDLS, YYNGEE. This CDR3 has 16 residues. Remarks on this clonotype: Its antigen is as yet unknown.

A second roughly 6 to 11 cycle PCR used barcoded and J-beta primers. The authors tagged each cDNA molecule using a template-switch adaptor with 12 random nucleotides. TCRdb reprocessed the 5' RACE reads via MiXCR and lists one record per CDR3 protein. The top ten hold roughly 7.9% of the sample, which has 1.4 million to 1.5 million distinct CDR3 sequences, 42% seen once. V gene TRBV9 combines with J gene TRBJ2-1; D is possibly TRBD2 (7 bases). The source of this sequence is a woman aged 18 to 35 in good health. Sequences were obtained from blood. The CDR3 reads CASSVGGGVGRNEQFF. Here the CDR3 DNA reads TGTGCCAGCAGCGTAGGCGGGGGCGTCGGGAGGAATGAGCAGTTCTTC.